The 14 T cell receptor beta chains given below trace back to one sample, sequenced in a study of Graves' ophthalmopathy and Graves' hyperthyroidism. For repertoire sequencing, the TCR beta CDR3 regions were amplified from RNA transcripts. HTBI-primed RT-PCR formed the first round, and a multiplex PCR formed the second. TCRdb re-called the multiplex PCR reads with MiXCR, one entry per CDR3 protein. The table shows 300,000 to 350,000 distinct CDR3 sequences, with around a sixth occurring only once. Specimen: peripheral blood. The receptor set was obtained from an adult man with Graves' ophthalmopathy.

The chain uses TRBV13 and TRBJ1-1; D not certain. Germline V CDR1 and CDR2: PRHDT, FYEKMQ (reference sequence). The germline V and J ends were trimmed by 6 bases and 1 base, with 9 bases remaining between them. The CDR3 extends over 13 amino acids. CDR3: CASSSLENTEAFF. The DNA of the CDR3 is TGTGCCAGCAGTTCCTTGGAGAACACTGAAGCTTTCTTT.

This chain links TRBV6-1 with TRBJ1-5; no firm D call. There are 14 residues in the CDR3. Trimming left V 4 bases short and J 5 bases short, with 12 bases between. In germline, CDR1 is MNHNS, CDR2 SASEGT. CDR3: CASSGANRDQPQHF. CDR3 nucleotide sequence: TGTGCCAGCAGTGGGGCTAATCGTGATCAGCCCCAGCATTTT.

This clonotype has ten or more counts. The chain uses TRBV11-2 and TRBJ2-5; 10 positions match TRBD1. Losses at the gene ends were 4 bases for V and 2 bases for J; bases not matched to a gene: 10. The CDR3 sequence is 17 residues long. Germline CDR1 reads SGHAT; CDR2 reads FQNNGV. CDR3 DNA: TGTGCCAGCAGCTACCTCCTTGGACAGGGGGGACAAGAGACCCAGTACTTC. Protein: CASSYLLGQGGQETQYF.

This clonotype was seen many times. The V and J genes are TRBV11-2 and TRBJ2-5; 8 bases align to TRBD2. CDR3 length equals 14 residues. V trimming: 3 bases; J trimming: 2 bases; junction bases outside the gene matches: 2. Germline CDR1 and CDR2: SGHAT and FQNNGV. The CDR3 bases are TGTGCCAGCAGCTTCGGGGGGGGGCAAGAGACCCAGTACTTC. Its protein is CASSFGGGQETQYF. Together with reference TRBV11-2 and TRBJ2-5, the CDR3 gives the full variable domain: EAGVAQSPRYKIIEKRQSVAFWCNPISGHATLYWYQQILGQGPKLLIQFQNNGVVDDSQLPKDRFSAERLKGVDSTLKIQPAKLEDSAVYLCASSFGGGQETQYFGPGTRLLVL.

This clonotype was seen many times. This chain links TRBV29-1 with TRBJ1-2, with a tentative D call TRBD1 (6 bases). V lost 2 bases and J lost 0, with 10 bases in between. Germline-derived CDR1 and CDR2 are SQVTM and ANQGSEA. There are 14 residues in the CDR3. The CDR3 DNA reads as TGCAGCGTTGAACCGGCAGGGGCTAACTATGGCTACACCTTC. This gives the protein CSVEPAGANYGYTF.

The V and J genes are TRBV28 and TRBJ1-1; possible D gene TRBD1, 5 bases. Trimming took off 6 bases at V and 1 base at J, with 15 bases between the two ends. Germline V CDR1 and CDR2: MDHEN, SYDVKM. The CDR3 is 15 residues long. CDR3 nucleotides: TGTGCCAGCAGCACCCAGGGCGGGTGGAACACTGAAGCTTTCTTT. This translates into CASSTQGGWNTEAFF. Looking up the rest from reference TRBV28 and TRBJ1-1 gives the full variable domain: DVKVTQSSRYLVKRTGEKVFLECVQDMDHENMFWYRQDPGLGLRLIYFSYDVKMKEKGDIPEGYSVSREKKERFSLILESASTNQTSMYLCASSTQGGWNTEAFFGQGTRLTVV.

This clonotype has ten or more counts. The chain links TRBV12-3 or TRBV12-4 to TRBJ1-2, with unresolved D. The CDR3 extends over 14 amino acids. Trimming left V 1 base short and J 7 bases short, with 13 bases between. The DNA of the CDR3 is TGTGCCAGCAGTTTAGACGGGTCGGGAGGTGGCTACACCTTC. Protein product: CASSLDGSGGGYTF.

There are many counts of this clonotype. The chain couples TRBV4-3 to TRBJ2-2; 8 nucleotides align to TRBD1. The V gene end was trimmed by 3 bases and the J gene end by 8 bases; junction bases not matched to a gene: 17. There are 18 residues in the CDR3. Germline V gene data show CDR1 as LGHNA and CDR2 as YSLEER. CDR3 in DNA: TGCGCCAGCAGCCACCAAACACACCGGACAGGGTTCTCGGGGGAGCTGTTTTTT. It specifies CASSHQTHRTGFSGELFF.

Ten or more counts support this clonotype. Here the CDR3 reads CASSHPPGSAFF. The CDR3 region has the DNA TGTGCCAGCAGCCATCCCCCGGGATCCGCTTTCTTT. This sequence joins TRBV14 and TRBJ1-1, with unresolved D. Germline V gives CDR1 SGHDN, CDR2 FVKESK. V was shortened by 3 bases and J by 11 bases, with 13 bases between the two germline ends. CDR3 length equals 12 residues.

About this clonotype: This could be a read error, since a much larger clone is one nucleotide away. J is TRBJ1-2 and V is TRBV12-3 or TRBV12-4; possible D gene TRBD1, 6 bases. The V end was cut by 6 bases, the J end by 7 bases, with 15 bases between. This CDR3 is 13 amino acids long. CDR3 DNA sequence: TGTGCCAGCAGACCCATCGGGGGCATTGGCTACACCTTC. Translating it yields CASRPIGGIGYTF.

In its sample, this clonotype was seen many times. It is likely a read error, because the conserved phenylalanine at the end of the CDR3 is missing. The V and J genes are TRBV6-1 and TRBJ1-2; TRBD1 matches 9 bases. The junction had 6 bases not matched to a gene; V was cut back by 8 bases and J by 8 bases. Germline V gene lookup returns CDR1 MNHNS and CDR2 SASEGT. CDR3 size: 12 residues. The CDR3 is CASRTGVRGYTL. The CDR3 DNA reads as TGTGCCAGCCGGACAGGGGTTCGGGGCTACACCCTC.

V gene TRBV20-1 combines with J gene TRBJ2-7; possibly TRBD2 for D (5 bases). The CDR3 has 13 amino acids. The V gene's germline CDR1 is DFQATT and CDR2 SNEGSKA (reference sequence). V was clipped by 5 bases and J by 3 bases, with 14 bases between them. CDR3 protein: CSASREPLYEQYF. The CDR3 DNA follows: TGCAGTGCTTCAAGGGAGCCGCTCTACGAGCAGTACTTC.

The chain carries TRBV19 and TRBJ1-2; D is unresolved. There are 13 residues in the CDR3. With 2 bases removed from V and 8 bases from J, the gap between germline ends came to 12 bases. CDR1 and CDR2 from the germline V gene are LNHDA and SQIVND (reference sequence). The CDR3 sequence is CASSIWGSSGYTF. In DNA, the CDR3 is TGTGCCAGTAGTATATGGGGTTCGTCCGGCTACACCTTC.

This clonotype was found many times. The rearrangement joins TRBV6-2 or TRBV6-3 to TRBJ2-5, with TRBD2 identical over 8 bases. CDR1 and CDR2 from the germline V gene are MNHEY and SVGEGT. The V and J ends lost 5 bases and 5 bases, in that order; junction bases with no gene match: 7. This CDR3 has 14 amino acids. DNA of the CDR3: TGTGCCAGCAGTCCAACACTAGCGGAGGAGACCCAGTACTTC. Residues: CASSPTLAEETQYF.